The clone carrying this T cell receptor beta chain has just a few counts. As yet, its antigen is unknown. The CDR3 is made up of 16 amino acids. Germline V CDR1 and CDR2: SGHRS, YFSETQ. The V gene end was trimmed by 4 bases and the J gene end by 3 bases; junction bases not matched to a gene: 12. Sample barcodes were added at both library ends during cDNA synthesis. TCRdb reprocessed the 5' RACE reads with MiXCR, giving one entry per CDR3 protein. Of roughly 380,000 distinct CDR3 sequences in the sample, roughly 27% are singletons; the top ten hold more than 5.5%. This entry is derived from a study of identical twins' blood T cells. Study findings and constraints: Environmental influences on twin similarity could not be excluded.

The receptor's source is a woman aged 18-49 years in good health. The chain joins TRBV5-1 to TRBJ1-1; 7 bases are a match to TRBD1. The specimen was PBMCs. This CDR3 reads CASSAGTAWMYTEAFF. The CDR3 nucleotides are TGCGCCAGCAGCGCGGGGACAGCTTGGATGTACACTGAAGCTTTCTTT.